This T cell receptor (beta chain) was captured in a study of blood T cell repertoires in COVID-19. The wider study: The United States, Italy and Spain were the sources of the acute and convalescent COVID-19 samples. PBMCs, B-cell-depleted T cells, or T cells provided the cDNA or gDNA that made up the material.

The germline V gene has CDR1 MDHEN and CDR2 SYDVKM. CDR3 length: 15 amino acids. Trimming removed 3 bases from V and 0 bases from J, with 11 bases in between. TCRdb keeps only in-frame clones here, not all; method: immunoSEQ multiplex PCR. The table shows 200,000 to 300,000 clones, with about 89% occurring only once. Cohort 3 donors were reported recovered after two negative PCRs, clearance, or symptom resolution. The V call is TRBV28, the J call TRBJ1-1, with a possible D match to TRBD1 (5 bases). The TCR was taken from a woman between 18 and 29 years old who had recovered from COVID-19. Sequencing was done on a sample of PBMCs or T cells enriched from blood (not recorded which). The CDR3, as DNA: TGTGCCAGCAGTTTGTCAGGGTTTTTGAACACTGAAGCTTTCTTT. It encodes CASSLSGFLNTEAFF.